One sample yielded the 21 T cell receptor beta chains listed below, sequenced in a study of Tregs in tolerant kidney transplant recipients. Data came from immunoSEQ multiplex PCR; TCRdb stores just in-frame clones and leaves some out. The repertoire holds over 50,000 clones, with around four fifths as singletons. The sequenced material came from CD4+ T cells from blood. These TCRs come from a human donor in good health.

This chain connects TRBV19 to TRBJ2-2; D gene ambiguous. Germline V gene sequence: CDR1 LNHDA, CDR2 SQIVND (reference sequence). Trimming pared 6 bases from V and 2 bases from J, leaving 13 bases between. The CDR3 is made up of 15 amino acids. The CDR3 is CASRPPGTNTGELFF. CDR3 in DNA: TGTGCCAGTAGACCCCCCGGCACCAACACCGGGGAGCTGTTTTTT.

This rearrangement joins TRBV27 to TRBJ1-1; tentative D call: TRBD1 (6 bases). With 3 bases removed from V and 5 bases from J, the gap between germline ends came to 13 bases. The CDR3 has 14 residues. CDR1 is MNHEY, CDR2 SMNVEV, per germline (reference sequence). The CDR3 bases are TGTGCCAGCAGTTTTGTGGGGGGCAGGACTGAAGCTTTCTTT. It specifies CASSFVGGRTEAFF.

The rearrangement joins TRBV5-4 to TRBJ2-7; D is ambiguous. V lost 0 bases, J lost 2 bases, and 9 bases lay in between. The germline V gene encodes CDR1 SGHNT and CDR2 YYREEE (reference sequence). The CDR3 runs 14 residues. CDR3 region: CASSLVGRTYEQYF. The CDR3 DNA follows: TGTGCCAGCAGCTTGGTGGGCAGGACCTACGAGCAGTACTTC.

The chain joins TRBV9 to TRBJ2-1, with D tentatively TRBD2 (6 bases). Germline lookup yields CDR1 SGDLS and CDR2 YYNGEE. CDR3 length: 15 amino acids. The V end lost 4 bases, the J end lost 2 bases, and 13 bases lay between the germline ends. CDR3 region: CASSSRDSPYNEQFF. Here the CDR3 DNA reads TGTGCCAGCAGCTCCCGGGACTCTCCCTACAATGAGCAGTTCTTC.

The chain couples TRBV6-5 to TRBJ1-1; tentatively, D is TRBD1 (6 bases). CDR1 MNHEY and CDR2 SVGAGI come from the germline V gene. The V and J ends lost 1 base and 3 bases respectively, with 12 bases between them. This CDR3 has 15 amino acids. The CDR3 coding sequence is TGTGCCAGCAGTTACTTTCCGGGGGGCGACACTGAAGCTTTCTTT. It translates to CASSYFPGGDTEAFF.

The chain is built from TRBV18 and TRBJ1-1; TRBD1 matches 11 bases. The ends lost 3 bases at V and 8 bases at J; junction bases unmatched: 14. The CDR3 runs to 17 residues. Germline CDR1 KGHSH, CDR2 LQKENI. DNA of the CDR3: TGTGCCAGCTCACCCCGGGACAGGGGGTCGGGGGCCTCCGAAGCTTTCTTT. As protein: CASSPRDRGSGASEAFF.

The genes are TRBV13 and TRBJ2-6; 10 bases are shared with TRBD2. Germline V lookup: CDR1 PRHDT, CDR2 FYEKMQ (reference sequence). The CDR3 runs 18 residues. Unmatched junction bases numbered 9, after V lost 4 bases and J lost 3 bases. CDR3 DNA sequence: TGTGCCAGCAGCTCACCGCTAGCGGGAGAGGGTGGGGCCAACGTCCTGACTTTC. This encodes CASSSPLAGEGGANVLTF.

This clone was seen just once. The rearrangement joins TRBV7-2 to TRBJ2-2, with a weak D call TRBD2 (5 bases). Trimming took 3 bases from V and 7 from J, leaving 12 bases between them. The CDR3 runs 14 residues. Germline V CDR1 and CDR2: SGHTA, FQGNSA. The CDR3 loop reads CASSLDWGGGELFF. CDR3 DNA sequence: TGTGCCAGCAGCTTGGACTGGGGTGGCGGGGAGCTGTTTTTT.

This chain joins TRBV9 and TRBJ2-1; D remains unclear. The CDR3 runs 14 residues. Deletions cut 0 bases from V and 10 bases from J, with 14 bases between. CDR1 SGDLS and CDR2 YYNGEE come from the germline V gene. The CDR3 loop reads CASSVATPASEQFF. CDR3 nucleotide sequence: TGTGCCAGCAGCGTAGCTACCCCAGCTTCCGAGCAGTTCTTC.

This clone has just one count. The chain has TRBV19 and TRBJ2-3, with a weak D call TRBD2 (5 bases). CDR3 size: 13 residues. With 8 bases removed from V and 2 bases from J, the gap between germline ends came to 11 bases. Germline loops: CDR1 LNHDA, CDR2 SQIVND (reference sequence). CDR3 sequence reads: CASLGGITDTQYF. The CDR3 nucleotides are TGTGCCAGTTTAGGAGGAATCACAGATACGCAGTATTTT.

The chain recombines TRBV7-3 with TRBJ2-3, with D possibly TRBD2 on 7 matching bases. Germline CDR1 is SGHTA and CDR2 is FQGTGA. Trimming pared 1 base from V and 5 bases from J, leaving 16 bases between. The length of the CDR3 is 16 residues. CDR3 bases: TGTGCCAGCAGCTTAAGGGGGGCTAGCGGTGTAGATACGCAGTATTTT. It yields the protein CASSLRGASGVDTQYF.

This clone was detected only once. The chain links TRBV9 to TRBJ2-7; D is perhaps TRBD1 (6 bases). This CDR3 spans 14 amino acids. Germline V gives CDR1 SGDLS, CDR2 YYNGEE. V was trimmed by 0 bases and J by 4 bases, leaving 11 bases between them. The CDR3 region is CASSVGSGEYEQYF. In DNA form, the CDR3 reads TGTGCCAGCAGCGTAGGGTCAGGGGAATACGAGCAGTACTTC.

The rearrangement joins TRBV5-4 to TRBJ1-1; D is perhaps TRBD1 (5 bases). Germline V gene data show CDR1 as SGHNT and CDR2 as YYREEE (reference sequence). Trimming took 0 bases from V and 0 from J, leaving 9 bases between them. This CDR3 comprises 15 residues. The CDR3 protein is CASSLGGRMNTEAFF. CDR3 DNA: TGTGCCAGCAGCTTGGGGGGACGGATGAACACTGAAGCTTTCTTT. The variable domain in full, completed from reference TRBV5-4 and TRBJ1-1, reads ETGVTQSPTHLIKTRGQQVTLRCSSQSGHNTVSWYQQALGQGPQFIFQYYREEENGRGNFPPRFSGLQFPNYSSELNVNALELDDSALYLCASSLGGRMNTEAFFGQGTRLTVV.

This clone was picked up a small number of times. The rearrangement joins TRBV18 to TRBJ1-2; D is possibly TRBD1 (6 bases). The V gene's germline CDR1 is KGHSH and CDR2 LQKENI. V was shortened by 2 bases and J by 2 bases, with 12 bases between the two germline ends. The CDR3 spans 15 residues. In nucleotides, the CDR3 is TGTGCCAGCTCACCAGGCCGGGACACCAACTATGGCTACACCTTC. Translated: CASSPGRDTNYGYTF.

This chain uses TRBV25-1 with TRBJ2-1, with D perhaps TRBD2 (6 bases). Per the germline V gene, CDR1 is MGHDK and CDR2 is SYGVNS. The CDR3 is made up of 14 amino acids. The V end was cut by 5 bases, the J end by 10 bases, with 18 bases between. The CDR3 sequence is CASSRGTDEGEQFF. The CDR3, as DNA: TGTGCCAGCAGTCGCGGGACTGATGAGGGGGAGCAGTTCTTC.

This chain connects TRBV5-1 to TRBJ2-5; D perhaps matches TRBD2 (6 bases). Between the trimmed V and J ends, which lost 0 bases and 2 bases, there was a span of 11 bases. CDR1 is SGHRS, CDR2 YFSETQ, per germline. The CDR3 extends over 15 amino acids. The CDR3: CASSLDGRPQETQYF. CDR3 DNA sequence: TGCGCCAGCAGCTTGGACGGGAGACCTCAAGAGACCCAGTACTTC.

The chain joins TRBV11-3 to TRBJ2-1; 12 bases agree with TRBD2. The germline CDR1 and CDR2 sequences are SGHNT and YENEEA. The V gene end was trimmed by 1 base and the J gene end by 9 bases; junction bases not matched to a gene: 4. CDR3 length: 15 amino acids. The CDR3 here is CASSLVLAGGTEQFF. CDR3 nucleotide sequence: TGTGCCAGCAGCTTAGTTCTAGCGGGAGGGACTGAGCAGTTCTTC.

The V and J genes are TRBV14 and TRBJ2-1; 8 bases match TRBD2. The CDR3 length is 15 residues. The germline V gene has CDR1 SGHDN and CDR2 FVKESK. V shed 3 bases and J 3 bases; nucleotides not matched to a gene: 4. The CDR3 protein is CASSHLTSGYNEQFF. The CDR3 coding sequence is TGTGCCAGCAGCCATCTCACTAGCGGCTACAATGAGCAGTTCTTC.

The chain's CDR3 is CSVVDGGQNNYGYTF. For the CDR3, the DNA is TGCAGCGTTGTCGATGGGGGGCAGAACAACTATGGCTACACCTTC. J is TRBJ1-2 and V is TRBV29-1; D perhaps matches TRBD1 (6 bases). The CDR3 has 15 residues. Looked up from germline, CDR1 is SQVTM and CDR2 is ANQGSEA. Trimming took off 4 bases at V and 2 bases at J, with 17 bases between the two ends.

V gene TRBV30 combines with J gene TRBJ1-1, with a tentative D call TRBD1 (6 bases). Germline loops: CDR1 GTSNPN, CDR2 SVGIG (reference sequence). V was trimmed by 2 bases and J by 1 base, leaving 17 bases between them. The CDR3 totals 16 residues. CDR3: CAWSRPLRGPNTEAFF. CDR3 DNA sequence: TGTGCCTGGAGTCGACCGCTCAGGGGTCCGAACACTGAAGCTTTCTTT.

V is TRBV5-1 and J is TRBJ2-3; 9 nucleotides align to TRBD2. The CDR3 covers 15 residues. CDR1 is SGHRS, CDR2 YFSETQ, per germline. V lost 5 bases and J lost 6; bases outside the gene matches: 10. The CDR3 bases are TGCGCCAGCAGTCTCCTAGCGGGAAGAGCGGATACGCAGTATTTT. The encoded protein is CASSLLAGRADTQYF.